Listed below are T cell receptor beta chains from one sample, sequenced in a study of T cell repertoires in cytomegalovirus infection. These receptors have no identified antigens. TCRdb re-derived calls from the reads in MiXCR, one entry per CDR3 protein. Among approximately 300,000 distinct CDR3 sequences listed, 25% were seen once. The specimen comprised cultured PBMCs, sampled from culture after CMV antigen stimulation. These receptors were taken from a human donor in good health (CMV status not recorded). Some clones in this sample may be carry-over from other donors' samples. Both conserved end residues are part of each CDR3. D genes are given only for firm matches. Expanded clones are given a class, and other clones once, few, many or no size at all.

TRBD2	many	TRBJ2-3	TRBV29-1	TGCAGCGCGGGGAAGCTAGCGGCCACAGATACGCAGTATTTT	CSAGKLAATDTQYF
TRBD2	.	TRBJ2-1	TRBV12-3/TRBV12-4	TGTGCCAGCAGTACTCCTAACGGACTAGCGTCAGGTGAGCAGTTCTTC	CASSTPNGLASGEQFF
.	many	TRBJ1-3	TRBV6-1	TGTGCCAGCAGTCTAAAGAGGTGGTCTGGAAACACCATATATTTT	CASSLKRWSGNTIYF
TRBD1	many	TRBJ2-7	TRBV7-8	TGTGCCAGCAGCTTAGCCAGGGGGCAATACGAGCAGTACTTC	CASSLARGQYEQYF
.	.	TRBJ2-2	TRBV19	TGTGCCAGTAGTAAAACAAGAACCGGGGAGCTGTTTTTT	CASSKTRTGELFF
TRBD1	.	TRBJ2-3	TRBV29-1	TGCAGCGTTGGTTTTGGGACAGGGAGCACAGATACGCAGTATTTT	CSVGFGTGSTDTQYF
TRBD1	many	TRBJ2-7	TRBV6-2/TRBV6-3	TGTGCCAGCAAAACACCGGGACAGACCTACGAGCAGTACTTC	CASKTPGQTYEQYF
TRBD2	.	TRBJ2-3	TRBV20-1	TGCAGTGCTAGACCTAGCGGGCTGGCAGATACGCAGTATTTT	CSARPSGLADTQYF
.	few	TRBJ2-3	TRBV29-1	TGCAGCCCTAAGTTGAGCGCAGGGAAAGTAGCAGATACGCAGTATTTT	CSPKLSAGKVADTQYF
TRBD2	many	TRBJ2-7	TRBV7-6	TGTGCCAGCAGCAACGGACTAGCGGGAGGGCTGTACGAGCAGTACTTC	CASSNGLAGGLYEQYF
.	few	TRBJ2-6	TRBV7-8	TGTGCCAGCAGCTTAGACGTCCCTGGGGCCAACGTCCTGACTTTC	CASSLDVPGANVLTF
TRBD2	few	TRBJ2-7	TRBV6-5	TGTGCCAGCAGAATCGGACTAGCGGGACTAGGGGGTTCCTACGAGCAGTACTTC	CASRIGLAGLGGSYEQYF
.	many	TRBJ1-1	TRBV7-2	TGTGCCAGCAGCTTAGTGGGCAGGGTAGGAAACACTGAAGCTTTCTTT	CASSLVGRVGNTEAFF
.	.	TRBJ2-1	TRBV7-6	TGTGCCAGCAGCTTCGGGACGCTTAATGAGCAGTTCTTC	CASSFGTLNEQFF
.	few	TRBJ1-5	TRBV30	TGTGCCTGGAGTGGGGCAGGGAGCAATCAGCCCCAGCATTTT	CAWSGAGSNQPQHF
.	.	TRBJ2-6	TRBV4-1	TGCGCCAGCAGCCAAGATGGACACTCTGGGGCCAACGTCCTGACTTTC	CASSQDGHSGANVLTF
.	.	TRBJ2-3	TRBV2	TGTGCCAGCAGTGATTTTGAAGGACTACCCGTCACAGATACGCAGTATTTT	CASSDFEGLPVTDTQYF
.	.	TRBJ2-5	TRBV10-3	TGTGCCATCGGGCGAGAGACCCAGTACTTC	CAIGRETQYF
.	.	TRBJ1-3	TRBV7-8	TGTGCCAGCAGCTTATTTAGAGGTACAGGGATCAGTGGAAACACCATATATTTT	CASSLFRGTGISGNTIYF
.	few	TRBJ2-1	TRBV19	TGTGCCAGTAGTCCCGGGACTGGGCACAATGAGCAGTTCTTC	CASSPGTGHNEQFF
TRBD2	few	TRBJ2-5	TRBV6-2/TRBV6-3	TGTGCCAGCGAAAGGGGGACTAGCGGGAGGGCCCACTTGGAGACCCAGTACTTC	CASERGTSGRAHLETQYF